This T cell receptor (beta chain) was obtained from a study of blood T cells in healthy people across ages. PCR was performed a second time for about 6 to 12 cycles using a sample-barcoded 5' primer and a J-beta primer mix. A template-switch adaptor containing 12 random nucleotides labeled each cDNA molecule. The yield of each sample was at least 3 million CDR3-containing paired-end reads. TCRdb recomputed calls from the 5' RACE reads with MiXCR, one row per CDR3 protein. This table holds more than 1,000,000 distinct CDR3 sequences, approximately 25% found once. The CDR3 has 15 residues. Germline CDR1 MNHEY, CDR2 SMNVEV (reference sequence). V was cut by 7 bases and J by 5 bases, with 21 bases left in between. This clonotype was observed a single time. The same specimen was also included in a second study, on T cells of mothers and their children. This second report adds: For related and unrelated pairs alike, thymic selection shapes TCR recombination output similarly.

The chain combines TRBV27 with TRBJ2-7; D perhaps matches TRBD1 (6 bases). The TCR was taken from a girl aged 2-15 years in good health. Sequencing used blood. CDR3 DNA sequence: TGTGCCAGCAACACATTGGGTGGGGCAGGGGACGAGCAGTACTTC. As protein: CASNTLGGAGDEQYF.